This passage covers 19 T cell receptor beta chains from one sample sequenced in a study of identical twins. TCRdb fed the 5' RACE reads into MiXCR, producing one record per CDR3 protein. The sample lists 450,000 to 650,000 distinct CDR3 sequences, 9.6% occurring once. This sample was shared with a second study, whose subject was yellow fever vaccine responses in identical twins.

The source material was PBMCs. Receptors originate from a woman younger than 35 in good health.

This clonotype was observed a few times. An end of the junction does not agree with germline; a read error may underlie this. The chain recombines TRBV7-7 with TRBJ2-5, with 10 bases that match TRBD2. This CDR3 has 17 residues. CDR1 is SSHAT and CDR2 is FNYEAQ in the germline V gene (reference sequence). This CDR3 is CASSKGLAEFYQETQYF. The CDR3 DNA reads TGTGCTAGCAGCAAAGGACTAGCGGAATTCTACCAAGAGACCCAGTACTTC. Complete variable domain (other parts from reference TRBV7-7 and TRBJ2-5): GAGVSQSPRYKVTKRGQDVTLRCDPISSHATLYWYQQALGQGPEFLTYFNYEAQPDKSGLPSDRFSAERPEGSISTLTIQRTEQRDSAMYRCASSKGLAEFYQETQYFGPGTRLLVL.

In its sample, this clonotype was seen a few times. The genes are TRBV15 and TRBJ2-1; 13 bases fit TRBD2. Per germline, CDR1 LNHNV and CDR2 YYDKDF (reference sequence). The J segment lost 5 bases and the V segment lost 1 base, leaving 8 bases of the junction unmatched. The CDR3 spans 18 residues. CDR3 sequence reads: CATSRGLAGGPVDNEQFF. Written as DNA, the CDR3 is TGTGCCACCAGCAGAGGACTAGCGGGAGGCCCAGTGGACAATGAGCAGTTCTTC.

The table lists this clonotype with a few counts. V and J are TRBV10-1 and TRBJ2-7; possibly TRBD2 for D (5 bases). In germline, CDR1 is WNHNN, CDR2 SYGVQD (reference sequence). The CDR3 is 15 amino acids. The ends were cut back, 0 bases at V and 3 bases at J, with 12 bases in the middle. CDR3 amino acids: CASSESRDWGYEQYF. In DNA form, the CDR3 reads TGCGCCAGCAGTGAGTCCCGGGATTGGGGCTACGAGCAGTACTTC.

This clonotype has ten or more counts. This chain links TRBV2 with TRBJ2-7; 8 nucleotides agree with TRBD1. Germline lookup yields CDR1 SNHLY and CDR2 FYNNEI. The ends lost 0 bases at V and 4 bases at J; junction bases unmatched: 5. CDR3 size: 15 residues. The CDR3 loop is CASSEALQGAYEQYF. DNA of the CDR3: TGTGCCAGCAGTGAAGCCCTTCAGGGGGCGTACGAGCAGTACTTC.

This clonotype was seen only a few times. This may stem from a read error, because a much larger clone lies one nucleotide away. This chain connects TRBV15 to TRBJ2-5, with no clear D. CDR3 length equals 10 residues. V dropped 0 bases and J dropped 7 bases, with 0 bases sitting between them. Germline V gene data show CDR1 as LNHNV and CDR2 as YYDKDF (reference sequence). The CDR3 DNA is TGTGCCACCAGCAGAGAGACCCAGTACTTC. It yields the protein CATSRETQYF.

This clonotype has more than one count but fewer than ten. The chain couples TRBV7-2 to TRBJ2-7, with D hard to call. Germline CDR1 and CDR2: SGHTA and FQGNSA. The CDR3 is 14 residues long. The V end was cut by 5 bases, the J end by 6 bases, with 17 bases between. CDR3 nucleotide sequence: TGTGCCAGCAGCCCCCCGCCTTCTAGTCGCGAGCAGTACTTC. It encodes CASSPPPSSREQYF.

This clonotype has at least ten counts. The junction differs from germline at one of its ends, possibly a read error. The genes are TRBV7-2 and TRBJ2-1, with 7 positions matching TRBD2. The CDR3 sequence is 15 residues long. The germline V gene has CDR1 SGHTA and CDR2 FQGNSA. The CDR3 nucleotides read TGCGCCAGCAGCTTGGTCGGGGGGTCATACAATGAGCAGTTCTTC. Its protein is CASSLVGGSYNEQFF.

This rearrangement joins TRBV19 to TRBJ2-5; D is ambiguous. This CDR3 is built from 14 residues. Per the germline V gene, CDR1 is LNHDA and CDR2 is SQIVND (reference sequence). The V end lost 5 bases, the J end lost 2 bases, and 12 bases lay between the germline ends. The CDR3 spells CASSRTPSQETQYF. The CDR3 region has the DNA TGTGCCAGTAGTCGAACACCTTCACAAGAGACCCAGTACTTC.

The rearrangement uses TRBV12-3 or TRBV12-4 and TRBJ1-2, with a tentative D call TRBD1 (5 bases). CDR3 length equals 15 residues. V lost 5 bases and J 8 bases, leaving 21 bases between the germline ends. This chain's CDR3 is CASSIMGEPSGGYTF. CDR3 DNA sequence: TGTGCCAGCAGTATTATGGGGGAGCCCAGTGGGGGCTACACCTTC.

The CDR3 DNA reads TGTGCCAGCAGTGGTGGGGGGATCACAGATACGCAGTATTTT. Residues: CASSGGGITDTQYF. The chain is built from TRBV2 and TRBJ2-3; D possibly corresponds to TRBD2 (6 bases). V was clipped by 4 bases and J by 2 bases, with 10 bases between them. The CDR3 has 14 residues. Germline CDR1 SNHLY, CDR2 FYNNEI. Filled out from reference TRBV2 and TRBJ2-3, the complete variable domain reads EPEVTQTPSHQVTQMGQEVILRCVPISNHLYFYWYRQILGQKVEFLVSFYNNEISEKSEIFDDQFSVERPDGSNFTLKIRSTKLEDSAMYFCASSGGGITDTQYFGPGTRLTVL.

V is TRBV2 and J is TRBJ2-3; 8 bases map to TRBD1. Trimming took 4 bases from V and 2 from J; bases not matched to a gene: 20. CDR3 length: 20 amino acids. The germline V gene has CDR1 SNHLY and CDR2 FYNNEI. The CDR3 DNA reads as TGTGCCAGCAGTGTTCCACACAGAGGATCAACGGACAGGGACACAGATACGCAGTATTTT. Translated: CASSVPHRGSTDRDTDTQYF.

This clonotype was observed many times. The gene calls are TRBV7-3 and TRBJ2-7; no firm D call. The CDR3 length is 11 residues. Germline lookup yields CDR1 SGHTA and CDR2 FQGTGA. V lost 1 base, J lost 5 bases, and 3 bases lay in between. CDR3: CASSLKHEQYF. The DNA for the CDR3 is TGTGCCAGCAGCTTAAAACACGAGCAGTACTTC.

This clonotype was seen repeatedly, ten times or more. V gene TRBV7-2 combines with J gene TRBJ2-1; 9 nucleotides match TRBD2. The CDR3 has 14 residues. The ends lost 5 bases at V and 8 bases at J; junction bases unmatched: 7. Looked up from germline, CDR1 is SGHTA and CDR2 is FQGNSA. This CDR3 is CASSVSGSLYEQFF. CDR3 nucleotides: TGTGCCAGCAGCGTTAGCGGGAGTTTATATGAGCAGTTCTTC.

As regards this clonotype: A clone one base away is much larger, so this may be a read error. The CDR3, as DNA: TGCGCCAGCAGCCAGGGGCGGGGACTAGCGGGAGGAAGAAGCTCCTACGAGCAGTACTTC. This sequence encodes CASSQGRGLAGGRSSYEQYF. This chain uses TRBV4-3 with TRBJ2-7, with TRBD2 matching 15 bases. Trimming took 3 bases from V and 0 from J; bases not matched to a gene: 12. The CDR3 contains 20 residues. Germline lookup yields CDR1 LGHNA and CDR2 YSLEER.

This clonotype was observed a few times. The chain has TRBV2 and TRBJ2-5; no firm D call. The germline V gene encodes CDR1 SNHLY and CDR2 FYNNEI. This CDR3 is 13 amino acids long. V lost 6 bases and J lost 5, with 13 bases in between. The CDR3 sequence: CASRDPEQETQYF. In DNA form, the CDR3 reads TGTGCCAGCAGGGATCCGGAGCAGGAGACCCAGTACTTC. Based on the CDR3 plus reference TRBV2 and TRBJ2-5, the full variable domain is EPEVTQTPSHQVTQMGQEVILRCVPISNHLYFYWYRQILGQKVEFLVSFYNNEISEKSEIFDDQFSVERPDGSNFTLKIRSTKLEDSAMYFCASRDPEQETQYFGPGTRLLVL.

This clonotype occurred many times. This chain connects TRBV25-1 to TRBJ2-1; D may match TRBD1 or TRBD2 (6 bases each). The V gene lost 5 bases and the J gene lost 7 bases, with 15 bases spanning the gap. The CDR3 consists of 14 residues. Per the germline V gene, CDR1 is MGHDK and CDR2 is SYGVNS. In nucleotides, the CDR3 is TGTGCCAGCAGTTGGGAACGAGGGGGGAATGAGCAGTTCTTC. Protein: CASSWERGGNEQFF.

This chain uses TRBV27 with TRBJ2-1; no firm D call. The CDR3 contains 12 residues. V lost 3 bases and J 9 bases, leaving 9 bases between the germline ends. Germline loops: CDR1 MNHEY, CDR2 SMNVEV (reference sequence). CDR3 residues: CASSFFNGEQFF. CDR3 nucleotides: TGTGCCAGCAGTTTTTTCAATGGTGAGCAGTTCTTC.

This clonotype turned up a few times. The rearrangement uses TRBV3-1 and TRBJ1-1, with unresolved D. Trimming took off 7 bases at V and 0 bases at J, with 15 bases between the two ends. This CDR3 region has 15 residues. Germline V gene lookup returns CDR1 LGHDT and CDR2 YNNKEL (reference sequence). CDR3 loop: CASIARLGMNTEAFF. DNA of the CDR3: TGTGCCAGCATCGCACGTTTGGGGATGAACACTGAAGCTTTCTTT.

This clonotype appeared many times. This sequence joins TRBV12-3 or TRBV12-4 and TRBJ2-2; D perhaps matches TRBD1 (7 bases). The CDR3 length is 14 residues. V was clipped by 10 bases and J by 5 bases, with 17 bases between them. DNA for the CDR3: TGTGCCACCGCGGGACAGCGTGGGACCGGGGAGCTGTTTTTT. This encodes CATAGQRGTGELFF.